This record concerns one T cell receptor beta chain sequence. The CDR3 loop spans 16 amino acids. V lost 0 bases and J 2 bases, leaving 12 bases between the germline ends. Germline V CDR1 and CDR2: MGHRA, YSYEKL. This sample was included in a study of blood T cell repertoires in COVID-19. The overall study: The United States, Italy and Spain were the sources of the acute and convalescent COVID-19 samples.

Here immunoSEQ multiplex PCR was the method, and the copy in TCRdb shows in-frame clones only, minus some. The table has 150,000 to 200,000 clones, around nine tenths seen once. This sequence joins TRBV4-1 and TRBJ2-3, with D tentatively TRBD2 (6 bases). The receptor's source is a human donor in a cohort sampled during active COVID-19. Sequenced: peripheral blood. The chain's CDR3 is CASSQDGGMNTDTQYF. CDR3 nucleotides: TGCGCCAGCAGCCAAGATGGGGGGATGAACACAGATACGCAGTATTTT.